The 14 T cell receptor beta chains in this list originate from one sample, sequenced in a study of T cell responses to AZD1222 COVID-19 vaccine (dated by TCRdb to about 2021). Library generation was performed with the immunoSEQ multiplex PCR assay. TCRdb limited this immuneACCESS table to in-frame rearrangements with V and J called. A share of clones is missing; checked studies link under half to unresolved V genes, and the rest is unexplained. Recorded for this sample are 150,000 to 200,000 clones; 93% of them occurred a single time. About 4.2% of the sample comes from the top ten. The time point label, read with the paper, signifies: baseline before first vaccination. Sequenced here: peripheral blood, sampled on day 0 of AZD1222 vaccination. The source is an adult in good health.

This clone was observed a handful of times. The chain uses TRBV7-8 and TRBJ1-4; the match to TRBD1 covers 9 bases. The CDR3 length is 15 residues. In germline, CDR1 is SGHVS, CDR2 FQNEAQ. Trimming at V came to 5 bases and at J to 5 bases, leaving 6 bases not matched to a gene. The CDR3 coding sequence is TGTGCCAGCAGCCCCCGGACAGGGGCGAATGAAAAACTGTTTTTT. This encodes CASSPRTGANEKLFF.

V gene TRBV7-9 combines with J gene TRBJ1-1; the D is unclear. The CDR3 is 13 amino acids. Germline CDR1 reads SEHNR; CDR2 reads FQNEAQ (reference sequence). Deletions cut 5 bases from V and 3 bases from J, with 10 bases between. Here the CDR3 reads CASSPQGDTEAFF. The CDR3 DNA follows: TGTGCCAGCAGCCCTCAAGGAGACACTGAAGCTTTCTTT.

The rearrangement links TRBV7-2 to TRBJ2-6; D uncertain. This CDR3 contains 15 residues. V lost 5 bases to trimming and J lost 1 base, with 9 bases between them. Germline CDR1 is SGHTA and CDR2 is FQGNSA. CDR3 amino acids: CASSNRLSGANVLTF. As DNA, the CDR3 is TGTGCCAGCAGCAACAGACTGTCTGGGGCCAACGTCCTGACTTTC.

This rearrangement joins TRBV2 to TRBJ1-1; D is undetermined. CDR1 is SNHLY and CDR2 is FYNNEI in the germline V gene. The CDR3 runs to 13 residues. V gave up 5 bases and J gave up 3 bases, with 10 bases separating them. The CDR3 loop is CASSRQAYTEAFF. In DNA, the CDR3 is TGTGCCAGCAGTCGGCAGGCCTACACTGAAGCTTTCTTT.

The CDR3 DNA sequence: TGTGCCAGCTGCCCGGGGGCGGGCAACGACTACACCTTC. Amino acids: CASCPGAGNDYTF. The chain joins TRBV27 to TRBJ1-2; D is possibly TRBD1 (6 bases). The V gene's germline CDR1 is MNHEY and CDR2 SMNVEV (reference sequence). The length of the CDR3 is 13 residues. V lost 8 bases and J 10 bases, leaving 20 bases between the germline ends.

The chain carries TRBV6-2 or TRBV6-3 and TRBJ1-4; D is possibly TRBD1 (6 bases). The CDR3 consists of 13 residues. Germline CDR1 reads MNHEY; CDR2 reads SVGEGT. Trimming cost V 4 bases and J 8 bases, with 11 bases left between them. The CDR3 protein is CASSSPGEEKLFF. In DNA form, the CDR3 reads TGTGCCAGCAGTTCCCCAGGGGAAGAAAAACTGTTTTTT.

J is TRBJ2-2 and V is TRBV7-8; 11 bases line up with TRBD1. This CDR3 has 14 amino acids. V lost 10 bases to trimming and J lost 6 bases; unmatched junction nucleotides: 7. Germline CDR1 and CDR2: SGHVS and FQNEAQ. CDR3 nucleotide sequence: TGTGCCAACCCGGGACAGGGGGTCTCCGGGGAGCTGTTTTTT. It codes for CANPGQGVSGELFF.

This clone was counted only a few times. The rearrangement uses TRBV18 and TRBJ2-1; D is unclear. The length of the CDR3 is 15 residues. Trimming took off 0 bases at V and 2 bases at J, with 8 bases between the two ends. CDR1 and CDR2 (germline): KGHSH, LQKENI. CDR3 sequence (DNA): TGTGCCAGCTCACCACCGCAGCAGGCCTACAATGAGCAGTTCTTC. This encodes CASSPPQQAYNEQFF.

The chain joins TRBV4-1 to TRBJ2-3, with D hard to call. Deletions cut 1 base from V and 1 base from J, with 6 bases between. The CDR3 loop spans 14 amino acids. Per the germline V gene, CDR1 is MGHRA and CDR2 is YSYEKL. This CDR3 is CASSQVQGTDTQYF. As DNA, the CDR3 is TGCGCCAGCAGCCAAGTTCAGGGCACAGATACGCAGTATTTT.

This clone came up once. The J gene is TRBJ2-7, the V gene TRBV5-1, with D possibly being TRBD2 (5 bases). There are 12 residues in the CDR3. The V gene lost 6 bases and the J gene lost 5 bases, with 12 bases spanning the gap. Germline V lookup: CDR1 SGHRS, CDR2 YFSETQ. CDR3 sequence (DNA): TGCGCCAGCACCGAGGGTGACAACGAGCAGTACTTC. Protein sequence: CASTEGDNEQYF.

Written as DNA, the CDR3 is TGTGCCAGCAGCCTCGGACGGGAAACCGGGGAGCTGTTTTTT. It specifies CASSLGRETGELFF. The chain links TRBV7-7 to TRBJ2-2, with D tentatively TRBD2 (5 bases). Looked up from germline, CDR1 is SSHAT and CDR2 is FNYEAQ (reference sequence). The CDR3 has 14 amino acids. Trimming cost V 5 bases and J 5 bases, with 12 bases left between them.

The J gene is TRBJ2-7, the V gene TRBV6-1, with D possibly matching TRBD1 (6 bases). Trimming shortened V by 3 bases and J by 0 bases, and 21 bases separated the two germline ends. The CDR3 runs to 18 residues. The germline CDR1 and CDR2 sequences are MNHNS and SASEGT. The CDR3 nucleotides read TGTGCCAGCAGTGATCACCACTTGGCAACAGGGTCCTCCTACGAGCAGTACTTC. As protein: CASSDHHLATGSSYEQYF.

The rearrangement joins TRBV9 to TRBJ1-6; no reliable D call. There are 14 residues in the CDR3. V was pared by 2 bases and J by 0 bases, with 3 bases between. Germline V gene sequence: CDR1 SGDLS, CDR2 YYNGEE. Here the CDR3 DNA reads TGTGCCAGCAGCGTTACCTCCTATAATTCACCCCTCCACTTT. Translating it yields CASSVTSYNSPLHF.

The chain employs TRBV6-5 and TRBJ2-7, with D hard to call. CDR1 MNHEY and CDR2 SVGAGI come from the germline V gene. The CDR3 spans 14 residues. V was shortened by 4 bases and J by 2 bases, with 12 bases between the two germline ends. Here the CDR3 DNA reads TGTGCCAGCAGTTTTTGGGGAAGCCCCTACGAGCAGTACTTC. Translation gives CASSFWGSPYEQYF.